This note documents a single T cell receptor (beta chain) sequence. This sample stems from a study of OX40 agonist ivuxolimab in advanced cancers. CDR3 length equals 15 residues. Germline V CDR1 and CDR2: SGHRS, YFSETQ. With 2 bases clipped from V and 2 bases from J, the junction kept 2 bases outside the gene matches. Profiled with immunoSEQ multiplex PCR; TCRdb holds only in-frame clones, not every one. The table has about 73,000 clones, over 80% seen once. The sample consisted of CD4+ or CD8+ T cells sorted from blood, taken in a trial of the OX40 agonist ivuxolimab. This TCR was recovered from an adult with an advanced solid tumor such as melanoma, head and neck, liver or kidney cancer. This rearrangement joins TRBV5-1 to TRBJ2-1; TRBD2 matches 9 bases. The DNA of the CDR3 is TGCGCCAGCAGCTTTGCTAGCGGGACCTACAATGAGCAGTTCTTC. Translating it yields CASSFASGTYNEQFF. Complete variable domain (other parts from reference TRBV5-1 and TRBJ2-1): KAGVTQTPRYLIKTRGQQVTLSCSPISGHRSVSWYQQTPGQGLQFLFEYFSETQRNKGNFPGRFSGRQFSNSRSEMNVSTLELGDSALYLCASSFASGTYNEQFFGPGTRLTVL.